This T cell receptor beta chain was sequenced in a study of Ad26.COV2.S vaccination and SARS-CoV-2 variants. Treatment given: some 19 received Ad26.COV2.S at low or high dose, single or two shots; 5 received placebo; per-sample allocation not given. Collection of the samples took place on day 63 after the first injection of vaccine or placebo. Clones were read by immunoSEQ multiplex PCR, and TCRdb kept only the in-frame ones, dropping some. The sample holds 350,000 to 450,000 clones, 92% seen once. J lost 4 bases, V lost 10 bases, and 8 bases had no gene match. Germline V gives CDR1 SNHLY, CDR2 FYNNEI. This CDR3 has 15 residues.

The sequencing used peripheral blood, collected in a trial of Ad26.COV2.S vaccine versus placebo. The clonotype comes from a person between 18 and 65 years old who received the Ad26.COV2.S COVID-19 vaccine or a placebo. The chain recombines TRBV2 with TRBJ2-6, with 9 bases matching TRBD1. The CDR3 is CATNGQGSGANVLTF. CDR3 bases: TGTGCCACCAACGGACAGGGGTCCGGGGCCAACGTCCTGACTTTC.